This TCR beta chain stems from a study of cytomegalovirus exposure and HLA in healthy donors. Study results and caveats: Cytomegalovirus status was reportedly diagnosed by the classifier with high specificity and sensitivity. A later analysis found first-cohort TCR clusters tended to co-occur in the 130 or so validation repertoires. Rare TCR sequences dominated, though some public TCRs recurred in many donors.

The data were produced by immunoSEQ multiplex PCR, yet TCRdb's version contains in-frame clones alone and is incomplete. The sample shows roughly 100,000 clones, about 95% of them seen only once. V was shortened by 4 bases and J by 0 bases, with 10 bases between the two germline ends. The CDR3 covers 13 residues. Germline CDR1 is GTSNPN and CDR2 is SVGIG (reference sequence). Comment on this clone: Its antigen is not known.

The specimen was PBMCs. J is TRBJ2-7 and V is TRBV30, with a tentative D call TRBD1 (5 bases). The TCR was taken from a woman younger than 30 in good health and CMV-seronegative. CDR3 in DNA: TGTGCCTGGAACCAGGGAAACTCCTACGAGCAGTACTTC. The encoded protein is CAWNQGNSYEQYF.